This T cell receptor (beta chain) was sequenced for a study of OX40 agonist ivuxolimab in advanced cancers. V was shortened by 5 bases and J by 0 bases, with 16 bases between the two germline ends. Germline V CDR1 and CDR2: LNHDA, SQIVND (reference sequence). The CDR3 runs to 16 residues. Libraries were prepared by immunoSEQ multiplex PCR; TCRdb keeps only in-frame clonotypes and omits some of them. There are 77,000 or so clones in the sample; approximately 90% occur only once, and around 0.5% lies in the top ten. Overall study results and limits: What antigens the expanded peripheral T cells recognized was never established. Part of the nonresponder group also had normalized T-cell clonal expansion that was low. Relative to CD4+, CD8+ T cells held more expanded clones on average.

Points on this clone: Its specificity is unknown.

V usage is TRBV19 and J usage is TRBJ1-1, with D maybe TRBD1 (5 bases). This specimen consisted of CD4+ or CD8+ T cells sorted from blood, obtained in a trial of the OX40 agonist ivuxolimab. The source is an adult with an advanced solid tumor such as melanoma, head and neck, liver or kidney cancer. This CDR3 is CASSPIRQGLNTEAFF. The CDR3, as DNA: TGTGCCAGTAGTCCAATCCGGCAGGGTTTGAACACTGAAGCTTTCTTT.